These T cell receptor beta chains were read from a single sample in a study of long-term antiretroviral therapy in people with HIV. Clones were read by immunoSEQ multiplex PCR, and TCRdb kept only the in-frame ones, dropping some. The repertoire includes just over 35,000 clones, about 94% of them detected once, and about 3.6% sits in the top ten. Sequenced material: unsorted PBMCs, taken 4.1 years after starting antiretroviral therapy. The source of these receptors is a woman aged 50 to 60 with HIV. CDR3s include the opening cysteine and the closing phenylalanine or tryptophan. A D gene is named only where the DNA matches it firmly. Clone size is stated in some rows and not others, as once, few, many or a class when expanded.

j_gene	abundance	d_gene	len	v_gene	CDR3aa	CDR3nt
TRBJ2-7	-	-	12	TRBV29-1	CSAAGGTYEQYF	TGCAGCGCCGCTGGGGGGACCTACGAGCAGTACTTC
TRBJ2-5	-	TRBD2	16	TRBV7-2	CASSLQLAGGRETQYF	TGTGCCAGCAGCTTACAACTAGCGGGGGGTCGAGAGACCCAGTACTTC
TRBJ2-7	-	TRBD1	15	TRBV19	CASSSGTGTPYEQYF	TGTGCCAGTAGTAGCGGGACAGGGACACCCTACGAGCAGTACTTC
TRBJ2-5	-	-	14	TRBV4-1	CASSQRTLQETQYF	TGCGCCAGCAGCCAAAGGACACTTCAAGAGACCCAGTACTTC
TRBJ1-2	few	-	15	TRBV10-3	CAISESGAGTYGYTF	TGTGCCATCAGTGAGTCCGGCGCAGGGACCTATGGCTACACCTTC
TRBJ1-2	once	TRBD1	14	TRBV19	CASSFRQGDYGYTF	TGTGCCAGTAGTTTTCGACAGGGCGACTATGGCTACACCTTC
TRBJ2-5	-	TRBD1	14	TRBV11-1	CASSLGQGIETQYF	TGTGCCAGCAGCCTCGGACAGGGAATAGAGACCCAGTACTTC
TRBJ1-1	-	-	11	TRBV5-1	CASSVGPEAFF	TGCGCCAGCAGCGTGGGCCCTGAAGCTTTCTTT
TRBJ2-7	-	-	12	TRBV2	CASSAQGYEQYF	TGTGCCAGCAGTGCCCAGGGGTACGAGCAGTACTTC
TRBJ1-2	-	-	12	TRBV9	CASSGALPLCTF	TGTGCCAGCAGCGGAGCCCTCCCACTGTGCACCTTC
TRBJ2-2	once	TRBD1	15	TRBV7-8	CASSKTGQGTGELFF	TGTGCCAGCAGCAAGACAGGGCAAGGCACCGGGGAGCTGTTTTTT
TRBJ1-1	-	-	17	TRBV13	CASSQTQGGNRFTEAFF	TGTGCCAGCAGCCAAACCCAAGGGGGAAACAGGTTCACTGAAGCTTTCTTT
TRBJ1-1	once	TRBD1	16	TRBV5-6	CASSSAPGQLNTEAFF	TGTGCCAGCAGCTCCGCTCCGGGACAGCTGAACACTGAAGCTTTCTTT
TRBJ2-2	-	-	18	TRBV19	CASSIGLGGHKVVGELFF	TGTGCCAGTAGTATAGGGTTGGGTGGTCATAAGGTTGTCGGGGAGCTGTTTTTT
TRBJ1-4	-	-	13	TRBV29-1	CSVDRLANEKLFF	TGCAGCGTTGATCGGCTGGCTAATGAAAAACTGTTTTTT
TRBJ2-7	-	TRBD1	13	TRBV5-4	CASSLTGGYEQYF	TGTGCCAGCAGCTTGACAGGGGGATACGAGCAGTACTTC
TRBJ1-1	-	-	13	TRBV6-1	CASLKRGGTEAFF	TGTGCCAGCCTAAAACGGGGGGGCACTGAAGCTTTCTTT
TRBJ1-5	-	-	15	TRBV6-6	CASSYDGINGQPQHF	TGTGCCAGCAGTTATGACGGGATCAACGGTCAGCCCCAGCATTTT